These 13 T cell receptor beta chains share one sample of origin, sequenced in a study of patients and donors after allogeneic stem cell transplantation. TCRdb re-derived calls from the RT-PCR reads in MiXCR, one entry per CDR3 protein. The top ten clones hold 5.5% to 6.5% of a sample with about a million distinct CDR3 sequences, approximately 19% of them seen once. Sequences were obtained from blood, either unsorted or a sorted T cell fraction (not recorded which). These receptors all stem from a human donor who was either an allogeneic HSCT recipient or a stem cell or donor lymphocyte infusion donor (not recorded which). It is not recorded whose cells these are; they may come from a transplant donor.

This clonotype was counted between two and nine times. V usage is TRBV7-9 and J usage is TRBJ2-1; D is undetermined. The V and J ends lost 6 bases and 5 bases respectively, with 8 bases between them. This CDR3 contains 12 residues. Germline V gene sequence: CDR1 SEHNR, CDR2 FQNEAQ (reference sequence). The CDR3 DNA follows: TGTGCCAGCAGAAGTCTACACAATGAGCAGTTCTTC. As protein: CASRSLHNEQFF.

This chain uses TRBV29-1 with TRBJ2-3, with 7 positions matching TRBD1. There are 15 residues in the CDR3. The V and J ends lost 4 bases and 6 bases, in that order; junction bases with no gene match: 13. From germline, CDR1 is SQVTM and CDR2 ANQGSEA. The CDR3 loop reads CSVGQRGQTGDTQYF. In DNA, the CDR3 is TGCAGCGTTGGACAGAGGGGACAGACGGGGGATACGCAGTATTTT.

The chain joins TRBV5-1 to TRBJ1-2, with 11 bases lining up with TRBD1. The CDR3 has 17 amino acids. Germline values: CDR1 SGHRS, CDR2 YFSETQ. V lost 4 bases, J lost 1 base, and 9 bases stayed unmatched. The CDR3 spells CASSPPGQGDFNYGYTF. CDR3 DNA sequence: TGCGCCAGCAGCCCGCCGGGACAGGGGGATTTTAACTATGGCTACACCTTC.

This clonotype was recorded a few times. The chain has TRBV28 and TRBJ1-2; D gene ambiguous. This CDR3 has 13 amino acids. Germline loops: CDR1 MDHEN, CDR2 SYDVKM. V dropped 4 bases and J dropped 3 bases, with 9 bases sitting between them. CDR3 in amino acids: CASSSDGYYGYTF. In DNA form, the CDR3 reads TGTGCCAGCAGTTCGGACGGATACTATGGCTACACCTTC.

This clonotype was counted only a few times. The J gene is TRBJ2-5, the V gene TRBV28; 8 bases are a match to TRBD2. This CDR3 is 16 amino acids long. V shed 1 base, J shed 2 bases, and the junction held 6 bases outside the gene matches. Per the germline V gene, CDR1 is MDHEN and CDR2 is SYDVKM. The CDR3 nucleotides are TGTGCCAGCAGTTTATCGGCGGGAGGCGTTCAAGAGACCCAGTACTTC. It specifies CASSLSAGGVQETQYF.

This clonotype has only a few counts. The J gene is TRBJ1-2, the V gene TRBV19; 8 positions match TRBD1. V lost 7 bases and J lost 7; bases outside the gene matches: 11. Germline CDR1 is LNHDA and CDR2 is SQIVND (reference sequence). The CDR3 is 14 amino acids. This CDR3 reads CASTRDRGLAGYTF. CDR3 DNA sequence: TGTGCCAGTACCCGAGACAGGGGTCTGGCTGGCTACACCTTC.

The chain joins TRBV6-1 to TRBJ2-7; D is possibly TRBD2 (6 bases). CDR1 MNHNS and CDR2 SASEGT come from the germline V gene. This CDR3 has 14 amino acids. The ends were cut back, 6 bases at V and 3 bases at J, with 15 bases in the middle. The CDR3 sequence: CASRTRGDLYEQYF. The CDR3 DNA follows: TGTGCCAGCAGAACTCGCGGGGACCTCTACGAGCAGTACTTC.

This clonotype has only a few counts. The chain joins TRBV6-1 to TRBJ1-6; D uncertain. CDR1 is MNHNS, CDR2 SASEGT, per germline. The V and J ends lost 6 bases and 3 bases respectively, with 12 bases between them. The CDR3 is made up of 15 amino acids. The CDR3 sequence is CASSQLTLYNSPLHF. CDR3 coding DNA: TGTGCCAGCAGCCAATTGACTCTCTATAATTCACCCCTCCACTTT.

The chain uses TRBV20-1 and TRBJ2-5; 7 nucleotides line up with TRBD2. Germline CDR1 and CDR2: DFQATT and SNEGSKA (reference sequence). Trimming at V came to 0 bases and at J to 4 bases, leaving 5 bases not matched to a gene. The CDR3 sequence is 14 residues long. The CDR3 bases are TGCAGTGCTAGAGACCTTATAGCGGGAGAGACCCAGTACTTC. As protein: CSARDLIAGETQYF.

The CDR3 DNA is TGCAGTGCTAGAGCTTCTGACCGCGTGAATGAAGCTTTCTTT. This translates into CSARASDRVNEAFF. V gene TRBV20-1 combines with J gene TRBJ1-1, with D hard to call. This CDR3 is built from 14 residues. V was pared by 1 base and J by 7 bases, with 16 bases between. Germline values: CDR1 DFQATT, CDR2 SNEGSKA (reference sequence).

This clonotype turned up a few times. V gene TRBV7-9 combines with J gene TRBJ2-5; no clear D gene. V lost 6 bases to trimming and J lost 0 bases, with 14 bases between them. CDR1 is SEHNR and CDR2 is FQNEAQ in the germline V gene (reference sequence). This CDR3 contains 15 residues. DNA for the CDR3: TGTGCCAGCAGGCATACGGACGGAAACCAAGAGACCCAGTACTTC. Encoded protein: CASRHTDGNQETQYF. Full variable domain (remainder filled in from reference TRBV7-9 and TRBJ2-5): DTGVSQNPRHKITKRGQNVTFRCDPISEHNRLYWYRQTLGQGPEFLTYFQNEAQLEKSRLLSDRFSAERPKGSFSTLEIQRTEQGDSAMYLCASRHTDGNQETQYFGPGTRLLVL.

This clonotype was seen repeatedly, ten times or more. The J gene is TRBJ1-5, the V gene TRBV12-3 or TRBV12-4; D is perhaps TRBD1 (5 bases). This CDR3 has 15 residues. V dropped 5 bases and J dropped 4 bases, with 15 bases sitting between them. CDR3 sequence: CASSPSGTWNQPQHF. In nucleotides, the CDR3 is TGTGCCAGCAGTCCCTCCGGGACGTGGAATCAGCCCCAGCATTTT.

This clonotype has more than one count but fewer than ten. The rearrangement links TRBV12-3 or TRBV12-4 to TRBJ1-2; D perhaps matches TRBD1 (5 bases). The germline V and J ends were trimmed by 6 bases and 4 bases, with 12 bases remaining between them. This CDR3 contains 13 residues. CDR3 loop: CASSPPTVYGYTF. The CDR3 DNA sequence: TGTGCCAGCAGCCCACCGACAGTCTATGGCTACACCTTC.